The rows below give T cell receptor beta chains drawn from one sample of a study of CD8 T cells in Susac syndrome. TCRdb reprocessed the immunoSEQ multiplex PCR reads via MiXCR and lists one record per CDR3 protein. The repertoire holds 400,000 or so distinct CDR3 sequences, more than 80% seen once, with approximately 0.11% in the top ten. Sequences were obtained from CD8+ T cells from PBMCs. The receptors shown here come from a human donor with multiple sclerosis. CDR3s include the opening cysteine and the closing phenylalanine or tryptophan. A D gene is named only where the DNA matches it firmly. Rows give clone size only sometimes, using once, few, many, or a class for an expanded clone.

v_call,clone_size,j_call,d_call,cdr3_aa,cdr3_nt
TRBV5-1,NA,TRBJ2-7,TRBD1,CASSYGQGRDEQYF,TGCGCCAGCAGCTACGGACAGGGGAGGGACGAGCAGTACTTC
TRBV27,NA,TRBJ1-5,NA,CASSLAKGANQPQHF,TGTGCCAGCAGTTTAGCAAAGGGCGCCAATCAGCCCCAGCATTTT
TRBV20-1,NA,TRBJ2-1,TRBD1,CSASWTGAYNEQFF,TGCAGTGCTAGTTGGACAGGGGCCTACAATGAGCAGTTCTTC
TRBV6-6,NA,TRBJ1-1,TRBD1,CASSSGTEEAFF,TGTGCCAGCAGTTCCGGGACAGAGGAAGCTTTCTTT
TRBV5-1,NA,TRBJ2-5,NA,CASSLELVGGLQETQYF,TGCGCCAGCAGCTTGGAGCTAGTTGGGGGGCTACAAGAGACCCAGTACTTC
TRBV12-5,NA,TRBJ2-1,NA,CASGLALHEQFF,TGTGCTAGTGGTTTGGCCCTCCATGAGCAGTTCTTC
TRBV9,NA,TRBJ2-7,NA,CASSVDSGMGPYEQYF,TGTGCCAGCAGCGTAGATTCAGGTATGGGGCCTTACGAGCAGTACTTC
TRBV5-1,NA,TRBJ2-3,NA,CASSLRDVTDTQYF,TGCGCCAGCAGCTTGAGGGACGTCACAGATACGCAGTATTTT
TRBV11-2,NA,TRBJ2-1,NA,CASSLTSGQAYNEQFF,TGTGCCAGCAGCTTAACCTCGGGACAAGCCTACAATGAGCAGTTCTTC
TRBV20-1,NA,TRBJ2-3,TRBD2,CSAHIAGWVDTQYF,TGCAGTGCTCACATAGCGGGTTGGGTAGATACGCAGTATTTT
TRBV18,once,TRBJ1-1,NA,CASSPPVQGMNTEAFF,TGTGCCAGCTCACCACCGGTTCAGGGAATGAACACTGAAGCTTTCTTT
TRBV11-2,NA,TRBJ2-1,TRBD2,CASIVAGGLPYNEQLF,TGTGCCAGCATCGTAGCGGGAGGGCTTCCCTACAATGAGCAGCTCTTC
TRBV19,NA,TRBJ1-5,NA,CASSRLGGHYSNQPQHF,TGTGCCAGTAGTCGTCTGGGGGGACACTATAGCAATCAGCCCCAGCATTTT
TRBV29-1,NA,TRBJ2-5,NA,CSVVGTSEETQYF,TGCAGCGTTGTTGGCACCTCTGAAGAGACCCAGTACTTC
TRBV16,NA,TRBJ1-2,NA,CASSQSVGYGYTF,TGTGCCAGCAGCCAATCAGTAGGCTATGGCTACACCTTC
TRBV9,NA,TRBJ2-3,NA,CASSPIVGAPSSTDTQYF,TGTGCCAGCAGCCCGATCGTCGGGGCACCCTCTAGCACAGATACGCAGTATTTT
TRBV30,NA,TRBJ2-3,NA,CACHCQGLVADTQYF,TGTGCCTGCCATTGCCAGGGGTTGGTGGCAGATACGCAGTATTTT
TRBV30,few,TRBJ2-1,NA,CAWSRGNEQFF,TGTGCCTGGAGTCGGGGGAATGAGCAGTTCTTC
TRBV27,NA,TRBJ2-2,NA,CASRDGSGELFF,TGTGCCAGCAGGGATGGCAGCGGGGAGCTGTTTTTT
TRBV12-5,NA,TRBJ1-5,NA,CASGSGASNQPQHF,TGTGCTAGTGGTTCCGGGGCAAGCAATCAGCCCCAGCATTTT
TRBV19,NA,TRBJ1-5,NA,CASSIRRGNQPQHF,TGTGCCAGTAGTATCCGCAGGGGCAATCAGCCCCAGCATTTT
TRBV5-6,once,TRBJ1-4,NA,CASGGGEFEKLFF,TGTGCCAGCGGAGGGGGGGAGTTTGAAAAACTGTTTTTT
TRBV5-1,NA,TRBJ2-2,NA,CASSFLWTGELFF,TGCGCCAGCAGCTTTCTCTGGACCGGGGAGCTGTTTTTT
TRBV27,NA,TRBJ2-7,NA,CASGAGISYEQYF,TGTGCCAGCGGAGCCGGGATTTCCTACGAGCAGTACTTC
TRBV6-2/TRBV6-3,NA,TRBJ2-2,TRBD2,CASSPTEGSGTQQNTGELFF,TGTGCCAGCAGCCCCACGGAGGGTAGCGGGACACAACAAAACACCGGGGAGCTGTTTTTT
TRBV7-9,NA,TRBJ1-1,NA,CASSADDTEAFF,TGTGCCAGCAGCGCCGACGACACTGAAGCTTTCTTT
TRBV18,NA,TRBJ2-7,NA,CASSPPAGDSYEQYF,TGTGCCAGCTCACCCCCCGCAGGGGACTCCTACGAGCAGTACTTC
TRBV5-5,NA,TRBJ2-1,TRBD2,CASSSSGRAGGEQFF,TGTGCCAGCAGCTCTAGCGGGAGGGCCGGGGGTGAGCAGTTCTTC